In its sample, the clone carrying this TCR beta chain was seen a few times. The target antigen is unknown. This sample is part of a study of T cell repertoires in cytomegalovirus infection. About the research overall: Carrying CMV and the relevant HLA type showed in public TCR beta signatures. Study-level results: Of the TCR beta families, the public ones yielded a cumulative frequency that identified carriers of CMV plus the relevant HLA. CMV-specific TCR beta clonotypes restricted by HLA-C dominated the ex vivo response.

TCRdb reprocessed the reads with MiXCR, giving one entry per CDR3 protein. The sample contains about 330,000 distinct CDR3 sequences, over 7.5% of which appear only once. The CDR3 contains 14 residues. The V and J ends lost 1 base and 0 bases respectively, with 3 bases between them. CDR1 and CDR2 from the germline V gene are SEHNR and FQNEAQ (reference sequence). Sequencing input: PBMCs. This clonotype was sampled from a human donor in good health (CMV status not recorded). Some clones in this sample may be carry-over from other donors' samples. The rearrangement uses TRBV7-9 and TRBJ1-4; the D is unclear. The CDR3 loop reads CASSLVSTNEKLFF. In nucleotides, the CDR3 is TGTGCCAGCAGCTTAGTATCAACTAATGAAAAACTGTTTTTT.